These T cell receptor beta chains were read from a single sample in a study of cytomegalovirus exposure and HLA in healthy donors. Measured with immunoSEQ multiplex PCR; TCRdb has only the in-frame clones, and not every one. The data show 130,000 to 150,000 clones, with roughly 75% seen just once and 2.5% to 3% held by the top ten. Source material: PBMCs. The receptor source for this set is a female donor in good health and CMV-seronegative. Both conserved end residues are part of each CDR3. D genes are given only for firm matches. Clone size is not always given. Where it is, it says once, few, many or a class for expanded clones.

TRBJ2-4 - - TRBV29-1 CSVESGNNIQYF TGCAGCGTTGAATCAGGGAACAACATTCAGTACTTC
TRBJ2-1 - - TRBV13 CASSLGLNSGSGRTSYDEQFF TGTGCCAGCAGCTTAGGCCTAAATAGCGGCAGCGGGCGGACATCGTACGATGAGCAGTTCTTC
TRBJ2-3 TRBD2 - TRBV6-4 CASSPLAGAITDTQYF TGTGCCAGCAGTCCCCTAGCGGGGGCTATCACAGATACGCAGTATTTT
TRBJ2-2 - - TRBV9 CASSVEGSGTGELFF TGTGCCAGCAGCGTAGAAGGTTCAGGAACCGGGGAGCTGTTTTTT
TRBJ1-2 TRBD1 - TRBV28 CASSPTGQGYGYTF TGTGCCAGCAGCCCCACGGGACAGGGCTATGGCTACACCTTC
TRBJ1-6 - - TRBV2 CASSRQVMGNSPLHF TGTGCCAGCAGTAGACAGGTTATGGGTAATTCACCCCTCCACTTT
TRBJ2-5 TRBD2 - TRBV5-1 CASSLQTSAQETQYF TGCGCCAGCAGCTTGCAGACTAGCGCCCAAGAGACCCAGTACTTC
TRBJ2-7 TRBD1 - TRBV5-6 CASSRGTGVEQYF TGTGCCAGCAGCCGGGGGACAGGGGTTGAGCAGTACTTC
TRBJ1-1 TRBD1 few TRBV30 CATTGQPNTEAFF TGTGCCACAACGGGACAGCCGAACACTGAAGCTTTCTTT
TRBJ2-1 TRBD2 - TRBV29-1 CSVSDSTSGKHYNEQFF TGCAGCGTCTCCGATTCGACTAGCGGAAAGCACTACAATGAGCAGTTCTTC
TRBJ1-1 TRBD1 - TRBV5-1 CASSLALTGERNTEAFF TGCGCCAGCAGCTTGGCGCTGACAGGGGAGCGGAACACTGAAGCTTTCTTT
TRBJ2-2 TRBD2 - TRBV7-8 CASSSILAGGPHTGELFF TGTGCCAGCAGCTCGATACTAGCGGGGGGGCCACACACCGGGGAGCTGTTTTTT
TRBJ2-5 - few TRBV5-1 CASSFLAQETQYF TGCGCCAGCAGCTTTTTGGCACAAGAGACCCAGTACTTC
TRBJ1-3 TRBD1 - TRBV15 CATSRAGQGVGDTIYF TGTGCCACCAGCAGAGCTGGACAGGGAGTAGGGGACACCATATATTTT
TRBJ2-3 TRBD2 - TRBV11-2 CASSLVGGGSTDTQYF TGTGCCAGCAGCTTAGTTGGGGGGGGTAGCACAGATACGCAGTATTTT
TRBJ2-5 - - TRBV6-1 CASSEAGAASWETQYF TGTGCCAGCAGTGAAGCGGGAGCGGCTAGTTGGGAGACCCAGTACTTC
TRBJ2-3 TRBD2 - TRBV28 CASSLGLAGSDTQYF TGTGCCAGCAGTCTTGGACTAGCGGGGTCAGATACGCAGTATTTT
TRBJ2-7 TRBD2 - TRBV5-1 CASSLGTSGRIIYEQYF TGCGCCAGCAGCTTGGGGACTAGCGGGAGGATTATCTACGAGCAGTACTTC
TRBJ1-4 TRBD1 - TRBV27 CASSLGTGGDEKLFF TGTGCCAGCAGTTTAGGGACAGGGGGCGATGAAAAACTGTTTTTT
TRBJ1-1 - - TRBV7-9 CASSPYPGTSVNTEAFF TGTGCCAGCAGCCCCTATCCCGGGACATCCGTGAACACTGAAGCTTTCTTT
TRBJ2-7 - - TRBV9 CASSVAGAEIHEQYF TGTGCCAGCAGCGTAGCGGGAGCGGAAATCCACGAGCAGTACTTC
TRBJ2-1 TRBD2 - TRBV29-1 CSGSGGTYNEQFF TGCAGCGGTAGCGGGGGGACCTACAATGAGCAGTTCTTC
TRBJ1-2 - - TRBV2 CASSEESGGSYGYTF TGTGCCAGCAGTGAAGAGTCGGGGGGTAGCTATGGCTACACCTTC
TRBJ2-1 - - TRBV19 CASSTGRNNEQFF TGTGCCAGTAGTACCGGGAGAAACAATGAGCAGTTCTTC
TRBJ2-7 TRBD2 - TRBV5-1 CASSLGHAGGSYEQYF TGCGCCAGCAGCTTGGGGCACGCGGGGGGCTCCTACGAGCAGTACTTC
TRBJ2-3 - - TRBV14 CASSSIRGLSTDTQYF TGTGCCAGCAGCTCGATCCGGGGACTTAGCACAGATACGCAGTATTTT
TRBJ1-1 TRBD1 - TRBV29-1 CSALQGGAFF TGCAGCGCTTTACAGGGGGGCGCTTTCTTT
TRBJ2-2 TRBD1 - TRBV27 CASSRLTGGGPGELFF TGTGCCAGCAGCCGGTTGACAGGGGGAGGCCCCGGGGAGCTGTTTTTT
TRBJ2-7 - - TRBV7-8 CASSTGPTYEQYF TGTGCCAGCTCGACAGGACCCACCTACGAGCAGTACTTC
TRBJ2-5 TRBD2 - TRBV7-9 CASSLGGRARETQYF TGTGCCAGCAGCTTAGGCGGGAGGGCCCGGGAGACCCAGTACTTC
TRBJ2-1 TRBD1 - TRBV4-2 CASSQARTGGTGGKDEQFF TGTGCCAGCAGCCAAGCCCGAACCGGGGGGACAGGGGGAAAGGATGAGCAGTTCTTC